This TCR beta chain was profiled in a study of neurological immune-mediated disorders. Time point indicated: longitudinal time-point 3. From germline, CDR1 is SEHNR and CDR2 FQNEAQ (reference sequence). J gave up 5 bases and V 5 bases, and 11 bases lay outside the gene matches. There are 17 residues in the CDR3. This clonotype appeared many times. TCRdb re-analysed the 5' RACE reads in MiXCR, keeping a single row per CDR3 protein. The sample lists under 130,000 distinct CDR3 sequences; approximately 11% were seen once. This sequence originates from a female donor with HTLV-1-associated myelopathy (HAM/TSP). V gene TRBV7-9 combines with J gene TRBJ2-2; TRBD1 aligns across 10 bases. The sample was PBMCs. The CDR3 DNA sequence: TGTGCCAGCAGCGTCACCTTGACAGGGGGCAGTACCGGGGAGCTGTTTTTT. This gives the protein CASSVTLTGGSTGELFF.